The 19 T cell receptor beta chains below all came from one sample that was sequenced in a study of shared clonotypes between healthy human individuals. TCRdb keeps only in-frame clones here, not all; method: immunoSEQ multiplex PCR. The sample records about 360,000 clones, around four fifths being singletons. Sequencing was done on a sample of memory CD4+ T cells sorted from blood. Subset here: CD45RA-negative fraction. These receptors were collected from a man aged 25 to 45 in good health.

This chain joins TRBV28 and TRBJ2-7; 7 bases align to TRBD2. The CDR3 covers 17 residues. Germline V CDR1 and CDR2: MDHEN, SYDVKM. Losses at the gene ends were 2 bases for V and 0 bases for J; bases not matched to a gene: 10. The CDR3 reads CASSLLSSGASSYEQYF. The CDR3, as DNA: TGTGCCAGCAGTTTACTCTCCAGCGGGGCCAGCTCCTACGAGCAGTACTTC.

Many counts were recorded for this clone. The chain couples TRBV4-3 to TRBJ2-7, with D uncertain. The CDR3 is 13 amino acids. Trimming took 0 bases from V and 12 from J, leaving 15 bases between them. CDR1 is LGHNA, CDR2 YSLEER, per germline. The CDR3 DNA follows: TGCGCCAGCAGCCAAGATATGACGGGCGCACGGTACTTC. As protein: CASSQDMTGARYF.

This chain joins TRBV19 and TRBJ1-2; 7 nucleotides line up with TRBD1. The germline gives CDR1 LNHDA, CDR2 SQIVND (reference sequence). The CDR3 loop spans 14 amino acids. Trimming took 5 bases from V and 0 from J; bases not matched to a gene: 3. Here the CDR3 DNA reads TGTGCCAGTAGTGGGGACAGAGCTAACTATGGCTACACCTTC. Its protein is CASSGDRANYGYTF. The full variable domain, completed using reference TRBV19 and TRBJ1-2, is DGGITQSPKYLFRKEGQNVTLSCEQNLNHDAMYWYRQDPGQGLRLIYYSQIVNDFQKGDIAEGYSVSREKKESFPLTVTSAQKNPTAFYLCASSGDRANYGYTFGSGTRLTVV.

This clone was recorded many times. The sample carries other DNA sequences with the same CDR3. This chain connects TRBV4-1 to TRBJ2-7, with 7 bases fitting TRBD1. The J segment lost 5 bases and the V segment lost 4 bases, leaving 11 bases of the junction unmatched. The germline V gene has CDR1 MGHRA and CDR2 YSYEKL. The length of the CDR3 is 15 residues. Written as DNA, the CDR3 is TGCGCCAGCAGCCCACCGCTCTCACAGGGGAACGAGCAGTACTTC. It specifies CASSPPLSQGNEQYF.

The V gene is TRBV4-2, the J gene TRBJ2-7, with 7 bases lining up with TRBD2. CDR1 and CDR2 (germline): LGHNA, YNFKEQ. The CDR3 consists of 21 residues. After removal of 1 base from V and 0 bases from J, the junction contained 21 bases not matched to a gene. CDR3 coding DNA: TGTGCCAGCAGCCAAGCCTCAGCCGGGAGGCTAGCGGCCTCAAGCTCCTACGAGCAGTACTTC. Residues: CASSQASAGRLAASSSYEQYF.

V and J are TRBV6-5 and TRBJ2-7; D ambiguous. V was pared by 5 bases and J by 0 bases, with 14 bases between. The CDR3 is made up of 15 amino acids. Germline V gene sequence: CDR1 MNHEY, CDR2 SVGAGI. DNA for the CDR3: TGTGCCAGCAGTCCCTCCCTCGTTAGCTCCTACGAGCAGTACTTC. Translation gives CASSPSLVSSYEQYF.

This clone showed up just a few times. This CDR3 is CASSVEGGRAGELFF. CDR3 in DNA: TGTGCCAGCAGCGTAGAAGGTGGTAGGGCCGGGGAGCTGTTTTTT. The chain carries TRBV9 and TRBJ2-2, with D uncertain. With 0 bases removed from V and 6 bases from J, the gap between germline ends came to 12 bases. Looked up from germline, CDR1 is SGDLS and CDR2 is YYNGEE. This CDR3 comprises 15 residues.

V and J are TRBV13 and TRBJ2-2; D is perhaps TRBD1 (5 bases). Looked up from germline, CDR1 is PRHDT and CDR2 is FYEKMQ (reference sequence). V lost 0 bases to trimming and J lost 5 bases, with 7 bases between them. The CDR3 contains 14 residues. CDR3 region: CASSLGAGTGELFF. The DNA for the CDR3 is TGTGCCAGCAGCTTAGGCGCAGGGACCGGGGAGCTGTTTTTT.

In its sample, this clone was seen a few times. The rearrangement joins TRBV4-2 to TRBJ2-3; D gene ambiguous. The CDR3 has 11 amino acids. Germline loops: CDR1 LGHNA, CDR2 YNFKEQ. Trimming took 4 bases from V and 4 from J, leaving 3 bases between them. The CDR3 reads CASSLSDTQYF. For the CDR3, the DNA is TGTGCCAGCAGCCTCTCAGATACGCAGTATTTT.

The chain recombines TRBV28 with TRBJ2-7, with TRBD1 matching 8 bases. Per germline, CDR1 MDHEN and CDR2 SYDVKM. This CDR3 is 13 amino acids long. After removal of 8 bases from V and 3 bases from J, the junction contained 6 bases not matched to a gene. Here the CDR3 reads CASVDRGNYEQYF. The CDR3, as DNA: TGTGCCAGCGTAGACAGGGGAAACTACGAGCAGTACTTC.

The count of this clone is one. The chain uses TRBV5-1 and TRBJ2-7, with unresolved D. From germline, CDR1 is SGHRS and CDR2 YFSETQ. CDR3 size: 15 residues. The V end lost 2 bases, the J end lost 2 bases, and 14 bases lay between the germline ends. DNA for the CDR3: TGCGCCAGCAGCTTAGATCCGGGCAAAACCTACGAGCAGTACTTC. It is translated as CASSLDPGKTYEQYF.

In DNA form, the CDR3 reads TGTGCCAGCCGCCGCCTTCTAGGGGGGAGGTACAATGAGCAGTTCTTC. Translated: CASRRLLGGRYNEQFF. The genes are TRBV11-2 and TRBJ2-1, with D perhaps TRBD1 or TRBD2 (6 bases each). V lost 8 bases, J lost 4 bases, and 21 bases lay in between. Per germline, CDR1 SGHAT and CDR2 FQNNGV. The CDR3 length is 16 residues.

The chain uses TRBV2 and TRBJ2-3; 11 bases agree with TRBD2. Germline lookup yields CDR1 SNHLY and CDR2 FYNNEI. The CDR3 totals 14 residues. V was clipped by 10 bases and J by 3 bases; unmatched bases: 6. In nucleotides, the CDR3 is TGTGCCACCCAACTAGCGGGAGTGACAGATACGCAGTATTTT. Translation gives CATQLAGVTDTQYF.

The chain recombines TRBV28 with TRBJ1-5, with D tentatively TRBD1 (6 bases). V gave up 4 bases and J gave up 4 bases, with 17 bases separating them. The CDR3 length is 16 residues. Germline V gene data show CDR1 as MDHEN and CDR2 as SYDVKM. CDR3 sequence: CASSSVQGNPNQPQHF. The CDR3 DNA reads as TGTGCCAGCAGTTCCGTACAGGGAAACCCTAATCAGCCCCAGCATTTT.

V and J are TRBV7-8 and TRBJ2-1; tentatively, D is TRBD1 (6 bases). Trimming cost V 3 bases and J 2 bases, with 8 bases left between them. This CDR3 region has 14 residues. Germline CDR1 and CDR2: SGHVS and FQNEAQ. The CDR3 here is CASSLGTTYNEQFF. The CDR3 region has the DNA TGTGCCAGCAGCTTGGGGACAACCTACAATGAGCAGTTCTTC.

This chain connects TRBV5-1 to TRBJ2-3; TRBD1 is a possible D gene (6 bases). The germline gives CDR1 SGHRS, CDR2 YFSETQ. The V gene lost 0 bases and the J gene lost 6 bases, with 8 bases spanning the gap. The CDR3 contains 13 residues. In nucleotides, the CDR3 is TGCGCCAGCAGCTTGGAAAGGGGGGATACGCAGTATTTT. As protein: CASSLERGDTQYF.

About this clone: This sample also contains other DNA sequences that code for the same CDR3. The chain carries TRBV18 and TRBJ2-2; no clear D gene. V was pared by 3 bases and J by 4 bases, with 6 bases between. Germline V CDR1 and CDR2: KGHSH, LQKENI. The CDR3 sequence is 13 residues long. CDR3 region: CASSPPSTGELFF. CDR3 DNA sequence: TGTGCCAGCTCACCTCCTAGCACCGGGGAGCTGTTTTTT.

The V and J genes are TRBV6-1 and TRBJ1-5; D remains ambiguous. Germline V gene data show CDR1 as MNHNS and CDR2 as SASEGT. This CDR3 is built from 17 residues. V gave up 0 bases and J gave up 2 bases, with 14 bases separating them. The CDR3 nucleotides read TGTGCCAGCAGTGAAGCAACGACGGAATCTGGCAATCAGCCCCAGCATTTT. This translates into CASSEATTESGNQPQHF.

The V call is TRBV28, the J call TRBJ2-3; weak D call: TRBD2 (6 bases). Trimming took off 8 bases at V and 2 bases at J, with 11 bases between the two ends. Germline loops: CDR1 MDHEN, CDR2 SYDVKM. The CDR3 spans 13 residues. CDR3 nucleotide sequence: TGTGCCAGCGCGGGGCAGAACACAGATACGCAGTATTTT. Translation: CASAGQNTDTQYF.